This T cell receptor beta chain was obtained from a study of OX40 agonist ivuxolimab in advanced cancers. Measured with immunoSEQ multiplex PCR; TCRdb has only the in-frame clones, and not every one. The sample yields tens of thousands of clones, more than 80% seen once. The CDR3 spans 14 residues. Per germline, CDR1 SGDLS and CDR2 YYNGEE. Trimming left V 0 bases short and J 1 base short, with 7 bases between. The sequencing here drew on CD4+ or CD8+ T cells sorted from blood, taken in a trial of the OX40 agonist ivuxolimab. V and J are TRBV9 and TRBJ1-1; tentatively, D is TRBD1 (5 bases). This TCR came from an adult with an advanced solid tumor such as melanoma, head and neck, liver or kidney cancer. Here the CDR3 DNA reads TGTGCCAGCAGCGTAGTAACAGGGAACACTGAAGCTTTCTTT. Its protein is CASSVVTGNTEAFF.